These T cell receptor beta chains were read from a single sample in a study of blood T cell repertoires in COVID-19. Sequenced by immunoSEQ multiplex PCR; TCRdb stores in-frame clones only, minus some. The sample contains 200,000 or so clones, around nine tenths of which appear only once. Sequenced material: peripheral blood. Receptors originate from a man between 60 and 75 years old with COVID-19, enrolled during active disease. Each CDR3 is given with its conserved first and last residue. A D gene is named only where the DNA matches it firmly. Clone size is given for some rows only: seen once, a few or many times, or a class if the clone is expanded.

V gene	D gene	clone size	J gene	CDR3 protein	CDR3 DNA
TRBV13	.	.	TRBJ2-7	CASSLFGRPNYEQYF	TGTGCCAGCAGCTTATTCGGCAGGCCAAACTACGAGCAGTACTTC
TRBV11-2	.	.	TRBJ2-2	CASTQGFGDRRTGELFF	TGTGCCAGCACCCAAGGTTTTGGCGACAGAAGGACCGGGGAGCTGTTTTTT
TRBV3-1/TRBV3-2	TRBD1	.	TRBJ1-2	CASSPVGQGAYGYTF	TGTGCCAGCAGCCCAGTGGGACAGGGGGCCTATGGCTACACCTTC
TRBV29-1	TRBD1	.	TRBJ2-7	CSVRTGGEWEQYF	TGCAGCGTCCGAACAGGGGGCGAGTGGGAGCAGTACTTC
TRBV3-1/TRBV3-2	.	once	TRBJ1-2	CASSQVGGGGYGYTF	TGTGCCAGCAGCCAAGTAGGCGGGGGCGGCTATGGCTACACCTTC
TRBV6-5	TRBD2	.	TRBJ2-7	CASNRAGGTYEQYF	TGTGCCAGCAACCGAGCGGGAGGGACATACGAGCAGTACTTC
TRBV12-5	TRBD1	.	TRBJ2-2	CASGLVLGARGLFDTGELFF	TGTGCTAGTGGTTTGGTACTAGGGGCCAGGGGGCTTTTCGACACCGGGGAGCTGTTTTTT
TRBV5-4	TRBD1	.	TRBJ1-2	CASSLKGADYGYTF	TGTGCCAGCAGCTTGAAGGGGGCCGACTATGGCTACACCTTC
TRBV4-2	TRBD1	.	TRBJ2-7	CASRRDRGSSYEQYF	TGTGCCAGCAGACGCGACAGGGGGTCGTCCTACGAGCAGTACTTC
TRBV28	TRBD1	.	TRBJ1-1	CASSHRDRGLFF	TGTGCCAGCAGTCACCGGGACAGGGGGCTTTTCTTT
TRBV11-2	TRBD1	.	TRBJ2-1	CASSFQPGQGMNNEQFF	TGTGCCAGCAGCTTCCAACCGGGACAGGGGATGAACAATGAGCAGTTCTTC
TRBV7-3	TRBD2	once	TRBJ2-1	CASSPRTSGSGEQFF	TGTGCCAGCAGCCCTCGGACTAGCGGGAGTGGTGAGCAGTTCTTC
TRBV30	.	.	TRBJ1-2	CAWRQGPSTNYGYTF	TGTGCCTGGAGACAGGGCCCCTCTACAAACTATGGCTACACCTTC
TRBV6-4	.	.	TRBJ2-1	CASSDSGGKLYNEQFF	TGTGCCAGCAGTGACTCAGGCGGGAAGTTGTACAATGAGCAGTTCTTC
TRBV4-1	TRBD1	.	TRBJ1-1	CASSQAVPGGGRNTEAFF	TGCGCCAGCAGCCAAGCCGTTCCAGGGGGCGGGAGGAACACTGAAGCTTTCTTT
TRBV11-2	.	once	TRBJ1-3	CASSLGRAGNTIYF	TGTGCCAGCAGCTTAGGCCGTGCGGGAAACACCATATATTTT
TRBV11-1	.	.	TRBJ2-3	CASSSPDISSTDTQYF	TGTGCCAGCAGCTCCCCGGACATCAGTAGCACAGATACGCAGTATTTT
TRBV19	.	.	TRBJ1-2	CASSTRNRVSDYGYTF	TGTGCCAGTAGTACTAGAAACAGGGTCAGCGACTATGGCTACACCTTC
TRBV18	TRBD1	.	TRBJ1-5	CASSLQQGTQPQHF	TGTGCCAGCTCACTACAACAGGGGACCCAGCCCCAGCATTTT
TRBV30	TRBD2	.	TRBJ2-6	CAWRHGRRGMLSSGANVLTF	TGTGCCTGGAGACATGGACGGCGGGGGATGTTGAGCTCTGGGGCCAACGTCCTGACTTTC
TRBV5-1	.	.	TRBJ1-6	CASSLAGVTGSSYNSPLHF	TGCGCCAGCAGCTTGGCCGGGGTTACAGGGTCATCCTATAATTCACCCCTCCACTTT
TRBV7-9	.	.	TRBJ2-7	CASSLWAKQYF	TGTGCCAGCAGCTTATGGGCGAAGCAGTACTTC
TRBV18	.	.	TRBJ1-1	CASSPPRNTEAFF	TGTGCCAGCTCACCCCCCAGGAACACTGAAGCTTTCTTT
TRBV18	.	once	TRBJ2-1	CASSATLGATVSEQFF	TGTGCCAGCTCAGCTACGTTGGGGGCGACGGTCAGTGAGCAGTTCTTC
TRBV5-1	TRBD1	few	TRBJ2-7	CASNERPGTGGLEQYF	TGCGCCAGCAACGAAAGACCCGGGACAGGGGGCCTCGAGCAGTACTTC
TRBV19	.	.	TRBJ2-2	CASSKAPGNTGELFF	TGTGCCAGTAGTAAGGCGCCAGGGAACACCGGGGAGCTGTTTTTT
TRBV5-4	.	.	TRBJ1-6	CASSLVGSGSPLHF	TGTGCCAGCAGCTTGGTGGGCAGTGGATCACCCCTCCACTTT
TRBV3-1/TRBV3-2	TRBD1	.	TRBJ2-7	CASTRKGTANEQYF	TGTGCCAGCACCAGAAAGGGGACAGCGAATGAGCAGTACTTC
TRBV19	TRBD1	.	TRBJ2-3	CASSKGQGDTDTQYF	TGTGCCAGTAGCAAGGGACAGGGGGACACAGATACGCAGTATTTT
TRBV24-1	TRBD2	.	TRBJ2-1	CATSDSKTGTSIVNEQFF	TGTGCCACCAGTGATTCCAAAACCGGGACTAGCATCGTCAATGAGCAGTTCTTC
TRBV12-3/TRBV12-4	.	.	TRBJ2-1	CASIDAGHNEQFF	TGTGCCAGCATTGACGCGGGACACAATGAGCAGTTCTTC
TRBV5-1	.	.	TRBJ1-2	CASSLANGGPGGYTF	TGCGCCAGCAGCTTGGCGAATGGAGGGCCCGGTGGCTACACCTTC
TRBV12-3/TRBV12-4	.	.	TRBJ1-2	CASSLARMAGYTF	TGTGCCAGCAGTTTAGCCAGGATGGCTGGCTACACCTTC
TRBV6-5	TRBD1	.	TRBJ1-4	CASSYGTGKNEKLFF	TGTGCCAGCAGTTACGGGACAGGGAAGAATGAAAAACTGTTTTTT